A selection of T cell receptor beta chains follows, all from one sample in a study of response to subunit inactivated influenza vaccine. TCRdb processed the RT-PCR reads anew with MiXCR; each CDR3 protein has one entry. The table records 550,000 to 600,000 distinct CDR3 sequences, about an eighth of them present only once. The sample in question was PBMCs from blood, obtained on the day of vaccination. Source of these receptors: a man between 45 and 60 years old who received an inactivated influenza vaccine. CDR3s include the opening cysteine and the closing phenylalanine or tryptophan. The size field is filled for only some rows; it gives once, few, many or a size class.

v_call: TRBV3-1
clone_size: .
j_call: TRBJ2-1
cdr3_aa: CASSPKRLWASGTPYNEQFF

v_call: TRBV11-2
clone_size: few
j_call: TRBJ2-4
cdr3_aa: CASSLVLTGDKNIQYF

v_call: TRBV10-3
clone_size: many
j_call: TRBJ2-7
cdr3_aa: CAIRWDTLSEQYF

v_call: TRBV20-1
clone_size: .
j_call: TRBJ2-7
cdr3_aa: CSDRTVSSYEQYF

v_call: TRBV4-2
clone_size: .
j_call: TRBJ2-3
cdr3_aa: CASSQELVKATQYF

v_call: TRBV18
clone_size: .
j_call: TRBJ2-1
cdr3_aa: CASSPPKGGQNEQFF

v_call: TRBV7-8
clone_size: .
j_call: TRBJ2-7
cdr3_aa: CASRSGLAGDPEQYF

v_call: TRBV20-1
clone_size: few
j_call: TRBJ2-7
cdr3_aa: CSAGPHQTPVSAEQYF

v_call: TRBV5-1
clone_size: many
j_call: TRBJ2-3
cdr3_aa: CASGTSTDTQYF

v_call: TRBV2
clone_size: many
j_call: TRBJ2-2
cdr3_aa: CASSETGAGLFF

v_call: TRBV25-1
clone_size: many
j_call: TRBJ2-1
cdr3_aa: CASSELGSGRLSYNEQFF

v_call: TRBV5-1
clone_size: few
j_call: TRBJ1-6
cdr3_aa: CASSSAGTYNSPLHF

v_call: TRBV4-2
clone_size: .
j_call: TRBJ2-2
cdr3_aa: CASSQGGGSTGELFF

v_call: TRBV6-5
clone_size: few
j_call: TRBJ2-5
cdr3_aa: CASSYGGQGETQYF

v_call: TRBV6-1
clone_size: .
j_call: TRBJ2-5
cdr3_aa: CASSVLQETQYF

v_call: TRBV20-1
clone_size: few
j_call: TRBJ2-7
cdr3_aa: CSASAPRGSTQYF

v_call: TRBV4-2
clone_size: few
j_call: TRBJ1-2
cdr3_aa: CASSQDVGARIYGYTF

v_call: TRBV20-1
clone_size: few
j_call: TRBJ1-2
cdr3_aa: CSASPRQTNYGYTF

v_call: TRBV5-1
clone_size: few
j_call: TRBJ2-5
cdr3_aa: CASSSQIQETQYF

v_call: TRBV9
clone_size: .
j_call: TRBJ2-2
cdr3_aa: CASSPLTTTGELFF

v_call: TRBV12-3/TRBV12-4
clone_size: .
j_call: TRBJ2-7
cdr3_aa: CASSPRQDSTSYEQYF

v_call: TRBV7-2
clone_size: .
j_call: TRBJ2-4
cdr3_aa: CASSITGIDIQYF

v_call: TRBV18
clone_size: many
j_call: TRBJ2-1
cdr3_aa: CASSPPTLGEQFF

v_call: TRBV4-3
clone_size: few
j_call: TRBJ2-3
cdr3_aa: CASSQGHPDLAGTDTQYF

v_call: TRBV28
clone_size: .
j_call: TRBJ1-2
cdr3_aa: CASSLDSGTGAHLYGYTF

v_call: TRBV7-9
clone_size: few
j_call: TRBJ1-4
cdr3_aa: CASSQGQGAHEKLFF

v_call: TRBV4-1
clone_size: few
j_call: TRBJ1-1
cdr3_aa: CASSQGEYTEAFF

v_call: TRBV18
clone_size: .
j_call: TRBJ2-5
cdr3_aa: CASSPRSGLPQETQYF

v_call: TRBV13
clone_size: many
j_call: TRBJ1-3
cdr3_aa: CASSLGLAGGNTIYF

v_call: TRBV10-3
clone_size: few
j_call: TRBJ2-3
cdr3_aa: CATGEVTDTQYF

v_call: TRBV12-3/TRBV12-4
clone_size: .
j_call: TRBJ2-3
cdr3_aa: CASSLEGENTDTQYF